This T cell receptor (beta chain) was sequenced in a study of shared clonotypes between healthy human individuals. Study-level results: Larger richness was generally estimated for naive than memory subsets. Limitation of the genetic and exposure-history diversity represented came from the few donors. Blood alone was sampled, and tissue repertoires likely differ.

Germline CDR1 and CDR2: MDHEN and SYDVKM. CDR3 length equals 17 residues. Trimming pared 5 bases from V and 0 bases from J, leaving 17 bases between. Every immunoSEQ plate was one replicate of a subset's evenly spread DNA. Produced via immunoSEQ multiplex PCR; TCRdb's table is partial and in-frame only. The sample has some 1.1 million clones, about 72% seen once. For this clone: The antigen remains undetermined.

The sequenced sample consisted of memory CD4+ T cells from PBMCs. The subset was: CD45RA-negative fraction. The TCR comes from a young man in good health. Some clones in this sample may be carry-over from other donors' samples. The chain carries TRBV28 and TRBJ1-3; TRBD1 is a possible D gene (5 bases). This CDR3 reads CASSLSGTSFSGNTIYF. As DNA, the CDR3 is TGTGCCAGCAGTCTTTCTGGGACGTCCTTCTCTGGAAACACCATATATTTT.